This TCR beta chain was captured in a study of PD-L1 blockade in urothelial cancer. Study at large: About 90% of the 29 patients were males with bladder-origin urothelial cancer. Patients' prior chemotherapy regimens numbered 0 to 3. Blood was analyzed 3 weeks (second dose) and 6 weeks after treatment start. Findings of the study overall: Improved survival was predicted by pretreatment blood TCR clonality below the median.

This clone has a single count. Its antigen is not known. There are 14 residues in the CDR3. Germline assignment: CDR1 SGDLS and CDR2 YYNGEE. V lost 0 bases to trimming and J lost 6 bases, with 10 bases between them. The method was immunoSEQ multiplex PCR; TCRdb's version includes in-frame clones alone and lacks a portion of them. The table has about 52,000 clones, 84% seen once. Specimen: PBMCs, collected around atezolizumab (anti-PD-L1) treatment. The TCR originated in a man aged 35 to 55 with urothelial cancer. The V gene is TRBV9, the J gene TRBJ1-5; the D is unclear. The CDR3 nucleotides read TGTGCCAGCAGCGTAGCTATTGATGGTCAGCCCCAGCATTTT. Its translation is CASSVAIDGQPQHF.